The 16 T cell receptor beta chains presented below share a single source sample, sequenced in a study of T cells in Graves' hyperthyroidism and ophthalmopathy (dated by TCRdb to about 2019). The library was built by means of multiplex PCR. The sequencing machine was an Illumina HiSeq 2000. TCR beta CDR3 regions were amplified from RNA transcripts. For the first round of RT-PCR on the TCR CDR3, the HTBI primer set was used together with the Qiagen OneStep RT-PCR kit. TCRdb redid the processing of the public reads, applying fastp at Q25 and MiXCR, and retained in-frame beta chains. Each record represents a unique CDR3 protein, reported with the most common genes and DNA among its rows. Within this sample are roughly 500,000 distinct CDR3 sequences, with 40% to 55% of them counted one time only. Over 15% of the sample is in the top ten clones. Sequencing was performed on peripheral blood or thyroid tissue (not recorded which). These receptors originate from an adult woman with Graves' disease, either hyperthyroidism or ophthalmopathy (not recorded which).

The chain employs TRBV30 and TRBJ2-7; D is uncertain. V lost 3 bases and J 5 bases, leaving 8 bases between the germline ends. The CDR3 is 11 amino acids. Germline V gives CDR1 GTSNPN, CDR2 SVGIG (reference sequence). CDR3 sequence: CAWRERHEQYF. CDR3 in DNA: TGTGCCTGGAGGGAGAGACACGAGCAGTACTTC.

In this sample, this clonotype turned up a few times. This CDR3 reads CASSPAGTEAFF. CDR3 sequence (DNA): TGTGCCAGCAGCCCGGCTGGCACTGAAGCTTTCTTT. The chain joins TRBV11-2 to TRBJ1-1, with unresolved D. This CDR3 comprises 12 residues. CDR1 and CDR2 (germline): SGHAT, FQNNGV. The V end lost 5 bases, the J end lost 4 bases, and 8 bases lay between the germline ends.

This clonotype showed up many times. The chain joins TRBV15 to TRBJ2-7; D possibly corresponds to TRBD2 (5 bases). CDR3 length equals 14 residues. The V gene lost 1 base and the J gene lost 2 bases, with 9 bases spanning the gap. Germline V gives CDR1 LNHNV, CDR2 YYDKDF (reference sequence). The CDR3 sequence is CATSRAAATYEQYF. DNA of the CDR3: TGTGCCACCAGCAGAGCAGCGGCAACCTACGAGCAGTACTTC.

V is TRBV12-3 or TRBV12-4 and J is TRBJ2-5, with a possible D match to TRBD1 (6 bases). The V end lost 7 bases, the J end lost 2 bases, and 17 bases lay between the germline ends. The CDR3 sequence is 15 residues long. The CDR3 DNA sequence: TGTGCCAGCAAGGTGGGGGCTAGCATTCAAGAGACCCAGTACTTC. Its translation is CASKVGASIQETQYF.

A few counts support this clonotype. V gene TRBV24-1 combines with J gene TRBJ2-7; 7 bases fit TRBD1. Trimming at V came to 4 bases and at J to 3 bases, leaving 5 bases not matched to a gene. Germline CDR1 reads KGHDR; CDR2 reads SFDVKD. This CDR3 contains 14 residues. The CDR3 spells CATSDRDRGYEQYF. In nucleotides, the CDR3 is TGTGCCACCAGTGACCGGGACAGAGGCTACGAGCAGTACTTC.

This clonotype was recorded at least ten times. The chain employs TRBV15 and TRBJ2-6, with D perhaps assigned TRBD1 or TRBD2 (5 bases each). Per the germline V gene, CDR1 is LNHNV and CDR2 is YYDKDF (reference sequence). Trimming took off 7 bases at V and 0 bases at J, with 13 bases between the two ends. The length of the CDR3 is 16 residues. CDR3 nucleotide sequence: TGTGCCACCAATCTGGGGGACGTCTCTGGGGCCAACGTCCTGACTTTC. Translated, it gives CATNLGDVSGANVLTF.

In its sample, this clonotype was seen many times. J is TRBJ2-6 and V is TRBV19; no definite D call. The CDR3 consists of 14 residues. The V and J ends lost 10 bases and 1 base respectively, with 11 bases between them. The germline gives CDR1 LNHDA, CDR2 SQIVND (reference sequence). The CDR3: CATCPYSGANVLTF. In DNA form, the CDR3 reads TGTGCCACCTGTCCCTATTCTGGGGCCAACGTCCTGACTTTC.

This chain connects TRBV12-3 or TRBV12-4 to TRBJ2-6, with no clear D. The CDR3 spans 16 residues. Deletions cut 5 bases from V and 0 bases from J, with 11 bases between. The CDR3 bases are TGTGCCAGCAGTGTGTCGGCCTTCTCTGGGGCCAACGTCCTGACTTTC. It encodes CASSVSAFSGANVLTF.

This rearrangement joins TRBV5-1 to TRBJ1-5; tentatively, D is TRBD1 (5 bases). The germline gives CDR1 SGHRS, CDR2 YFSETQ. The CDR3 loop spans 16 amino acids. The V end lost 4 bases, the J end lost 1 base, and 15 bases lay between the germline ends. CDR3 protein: CASSRAPGGSNQPQHF. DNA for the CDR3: TGCGCCAGCAGCCGCGCTCCGGGGGGGAGCAATCAGCCCCAGCATTTT.

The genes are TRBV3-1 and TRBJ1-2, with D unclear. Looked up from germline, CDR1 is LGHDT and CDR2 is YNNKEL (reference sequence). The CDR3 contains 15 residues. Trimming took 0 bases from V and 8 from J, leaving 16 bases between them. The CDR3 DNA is TGTGCCAGCAGCCAAGACTCCGGAGCCTCAATGGGCTACACCTTC. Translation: CASSQDSGASMGYTF.

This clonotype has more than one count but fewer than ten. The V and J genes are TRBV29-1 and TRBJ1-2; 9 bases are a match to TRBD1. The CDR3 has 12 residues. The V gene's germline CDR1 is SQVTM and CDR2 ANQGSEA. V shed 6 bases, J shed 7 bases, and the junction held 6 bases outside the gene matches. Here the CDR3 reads CSVPVTGGGYTF. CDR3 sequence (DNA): TGCAGCGTCCCCGTGACAGGGGGTGGCTACACCTTC.

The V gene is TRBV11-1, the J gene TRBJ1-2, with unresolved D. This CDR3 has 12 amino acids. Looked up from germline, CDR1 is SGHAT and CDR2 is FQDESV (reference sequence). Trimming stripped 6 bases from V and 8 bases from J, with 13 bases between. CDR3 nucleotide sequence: TGTGCCAGCAGTGACTCCGCTGGGGGCTACACCTTC. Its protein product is CASSDSAGGYTF.

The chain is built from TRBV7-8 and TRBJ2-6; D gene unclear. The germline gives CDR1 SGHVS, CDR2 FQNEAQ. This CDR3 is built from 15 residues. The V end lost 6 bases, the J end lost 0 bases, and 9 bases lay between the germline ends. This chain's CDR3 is CASSLINSGANVLTF. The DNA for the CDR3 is TGTGCCAGCAGTCTAATCAACTCTGGGGCCAACGTCCTGACTTTC.

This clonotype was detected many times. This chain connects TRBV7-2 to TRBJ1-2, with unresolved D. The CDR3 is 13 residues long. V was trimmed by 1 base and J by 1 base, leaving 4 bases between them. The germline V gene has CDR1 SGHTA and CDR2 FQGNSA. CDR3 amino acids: CASSLGVNYGYTF. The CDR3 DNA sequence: TGTGCCAGCAGCTTAGGGGTTAACTATGGCTACACCTTC.

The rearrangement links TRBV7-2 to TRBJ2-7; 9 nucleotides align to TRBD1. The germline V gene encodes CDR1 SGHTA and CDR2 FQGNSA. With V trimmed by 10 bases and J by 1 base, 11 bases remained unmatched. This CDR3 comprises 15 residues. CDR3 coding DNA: TGTGCCATCCAACCGCCGGGACAGGGTTCCTACGAGCAGTACTTC. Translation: CAIQPPGQGSYEQYF.

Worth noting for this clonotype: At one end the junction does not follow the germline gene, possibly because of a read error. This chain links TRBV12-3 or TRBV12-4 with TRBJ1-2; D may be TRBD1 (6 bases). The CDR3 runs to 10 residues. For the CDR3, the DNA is TGTGCCAGCAGTCTGACAGGCTTCACCTTC. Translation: CASSLTGFTF.